This T cell receptor beta chain appears in the sequencing data of a study of cytomegalovirus exposure and HLA in healthy donors. The germline gives CDR1 KGHSH, CDR2 LQKENI. V was trimmed by 2 bases and J by 7 bases, leaving 9 bases between them. The CDR3 is 12 residues long. Clones were sequenced by immunoSEQ multiplex PCR, and TCRdb holds only the in-frame ones, with some missing. Of some 150,000 clones listed, more than 75% are singletons. This receptor was obtained from a man aged 18 to 35 in good health and CMV-seronegative. The sequenced sample was PBMCs. This chain links TRBV18 with TRBJ2-7; no clear D. CDR3 in DNA: TGTGCCAGCTCACCATCAAGACAAGAGCAGTACTTC. Translated: CASSPSRQEQYF.